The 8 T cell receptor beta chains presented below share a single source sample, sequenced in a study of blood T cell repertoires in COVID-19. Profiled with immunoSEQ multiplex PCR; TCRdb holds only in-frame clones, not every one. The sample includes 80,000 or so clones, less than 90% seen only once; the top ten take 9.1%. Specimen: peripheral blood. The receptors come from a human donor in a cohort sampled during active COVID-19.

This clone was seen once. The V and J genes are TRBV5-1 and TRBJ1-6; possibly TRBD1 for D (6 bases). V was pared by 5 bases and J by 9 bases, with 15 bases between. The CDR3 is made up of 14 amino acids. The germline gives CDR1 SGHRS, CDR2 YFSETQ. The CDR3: CASSSGVVGSPLHF. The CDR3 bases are TGCGCCAGCAGTTCAGGGGTTGTAGGTTCACCCCTCCACTTT. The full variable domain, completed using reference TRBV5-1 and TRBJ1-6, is KAGVTQTPRYLIKTRGQQVTLSCSPISGHRSVSWYQQTPGQGLQFLFEYFSETQRNKGNFPGRFSGRQFSNSRSEMNVSTLELGDSALYLCASSSGVVGSPLHFGNGTRLTVT.

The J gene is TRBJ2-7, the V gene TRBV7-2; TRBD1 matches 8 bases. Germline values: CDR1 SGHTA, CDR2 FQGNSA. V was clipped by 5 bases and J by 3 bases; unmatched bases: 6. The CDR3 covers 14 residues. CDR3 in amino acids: CASSARQGNYEQYF. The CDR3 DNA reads TGTGCCAGCAGCGCCCGACAGGGGAACTACGAGCAGTACTTC.

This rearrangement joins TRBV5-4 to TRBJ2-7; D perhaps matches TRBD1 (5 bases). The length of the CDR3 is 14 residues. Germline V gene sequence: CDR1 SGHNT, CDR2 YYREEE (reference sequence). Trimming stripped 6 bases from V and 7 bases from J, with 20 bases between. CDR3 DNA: TGTGCCAGCACCGCCACAGGTCACCGAGAAGAGCAGTACTTC. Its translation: CASTATGHREEQYF.

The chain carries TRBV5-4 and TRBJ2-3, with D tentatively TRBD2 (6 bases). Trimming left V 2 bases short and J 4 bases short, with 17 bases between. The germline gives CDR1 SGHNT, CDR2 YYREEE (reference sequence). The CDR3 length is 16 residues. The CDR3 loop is CASSFKAGRSPDTQYF. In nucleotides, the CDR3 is TGTGCCAGCAGCTTTAAAGCGGGCCGTAGCCCAGATACGCAGTATTTT.

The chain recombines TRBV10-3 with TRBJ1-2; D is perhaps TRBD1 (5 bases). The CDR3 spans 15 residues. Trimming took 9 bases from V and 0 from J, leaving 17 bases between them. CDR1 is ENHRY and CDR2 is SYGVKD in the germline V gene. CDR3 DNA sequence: TGTGCCATAGTGGGGGGGGTCGGAGCTAACTATGGCTACACCTTC. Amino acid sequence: CAIVGGVGANYGYTF.

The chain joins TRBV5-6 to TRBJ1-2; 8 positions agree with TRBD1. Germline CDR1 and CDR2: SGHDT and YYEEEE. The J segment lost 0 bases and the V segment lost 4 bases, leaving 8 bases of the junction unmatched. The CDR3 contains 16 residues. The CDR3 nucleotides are TGTGCCAGCAGCACAACGCGGGACAGGCCTAACTATGGCTACACCTTC. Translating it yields CASSTTRDRPNYGYTF.

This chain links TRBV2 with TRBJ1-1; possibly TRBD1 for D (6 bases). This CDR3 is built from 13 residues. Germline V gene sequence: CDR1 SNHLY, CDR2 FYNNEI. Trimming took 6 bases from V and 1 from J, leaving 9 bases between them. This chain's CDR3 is CASRQGWNTEAFF. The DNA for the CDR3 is TGTGCCAGCAGACAGGGTTGGAACACTGAAGCTTTCTTT. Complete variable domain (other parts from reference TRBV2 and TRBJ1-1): EPEVTQTPSHQVTQMGQEVILRCVPISNHLYFYWYRQILGQKVEFLVSFYNNEISEKSEIFDDQFSVERPDGSNFTLKIRSTKLEDSAMYFCASRQGWNTEAFFGQGTRLTVV.

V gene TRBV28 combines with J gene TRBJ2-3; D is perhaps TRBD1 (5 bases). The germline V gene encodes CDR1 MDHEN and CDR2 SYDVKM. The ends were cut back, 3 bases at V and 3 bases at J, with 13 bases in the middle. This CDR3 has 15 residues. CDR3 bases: TGTGCCAGCAGTTTCAAGGGGCAGGGAACAGATACGCAGTATTTT. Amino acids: CASSFKGQGTDTQYF.